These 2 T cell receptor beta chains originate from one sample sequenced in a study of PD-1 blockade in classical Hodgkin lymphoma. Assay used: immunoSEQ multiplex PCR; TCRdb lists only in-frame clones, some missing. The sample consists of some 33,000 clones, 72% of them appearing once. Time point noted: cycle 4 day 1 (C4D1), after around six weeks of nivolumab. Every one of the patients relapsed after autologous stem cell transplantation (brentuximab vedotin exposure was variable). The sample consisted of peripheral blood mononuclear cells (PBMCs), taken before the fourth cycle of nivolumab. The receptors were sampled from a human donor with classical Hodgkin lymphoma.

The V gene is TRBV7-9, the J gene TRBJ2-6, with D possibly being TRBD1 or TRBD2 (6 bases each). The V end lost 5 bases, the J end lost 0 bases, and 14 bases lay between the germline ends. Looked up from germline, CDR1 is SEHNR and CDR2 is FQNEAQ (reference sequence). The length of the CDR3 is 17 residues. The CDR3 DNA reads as TGTGCCAGCAGCCAAGGGGGGACGGCCTCTGGGGCCAACGTCCTGACTTTC. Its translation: CASSQGGTASGANVLTF.

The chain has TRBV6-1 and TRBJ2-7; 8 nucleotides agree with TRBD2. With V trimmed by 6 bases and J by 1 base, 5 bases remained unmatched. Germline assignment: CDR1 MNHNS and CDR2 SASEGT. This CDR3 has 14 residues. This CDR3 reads CASRREELSYEQYF. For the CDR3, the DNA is TGTGCCAGCAGGCGGGAGGAATTATCCTACGAGCAGTACTTC.